Sequencing of this TCR beta chain was carried out in a study of OX40 agonist ivuxolimab in advanced cancers. Notes on the study in general: CD8+ T cells were the subset that, on average, had more expanded clones than CD4+.

The assay was immunoSEQ multiplex PCR, and TCRdb's table has in-frame clones only and misses some. The table lists some 49,000 clones, 70% to 85% of them singletons. The CDR3 contains 16 residues. V was pared by 6 bases and J by 7 bases, with 12 bases of the junction left unmatched. Germline lookup yields CDR1 MDHEN and CDR2 SYDVKM. About this clone: Its antigen is unknown.

The source of this sequence is an adult with an advanced solid tumor such as melanoma, head and neck, liver or kidney cancer. The specimen was CD4+ or CD8+ T cells sorted from blood, collected in a trial of the OX40 agonist ivuxolimab. The chain employs TRBV28 and TRBJ2-1, with 10 positions matching TRBD1. The CDR3 sequence is CASRPTWDRGRNEQFF. The CDR3 DNA is TGTGCCAGCAGACCGACCTGGGACAGGGGACGAAATGAGCAGTTCTTC.